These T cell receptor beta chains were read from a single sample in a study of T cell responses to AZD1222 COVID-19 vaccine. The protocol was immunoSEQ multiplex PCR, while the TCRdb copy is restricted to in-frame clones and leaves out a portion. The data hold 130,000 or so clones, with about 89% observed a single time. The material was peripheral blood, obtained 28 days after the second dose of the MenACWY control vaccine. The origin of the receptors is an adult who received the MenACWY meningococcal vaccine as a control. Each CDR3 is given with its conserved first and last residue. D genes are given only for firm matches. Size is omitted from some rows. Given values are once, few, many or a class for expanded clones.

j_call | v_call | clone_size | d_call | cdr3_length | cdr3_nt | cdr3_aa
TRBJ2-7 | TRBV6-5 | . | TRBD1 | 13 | TGTGCCAGCAGTCGTTCTAGGACAGGGGCGCAGTACTTC | CASSRSRTGAQYF
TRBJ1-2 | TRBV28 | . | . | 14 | TGTGCCAGCAGTTCAACCTTACCGGACTATGGCTACACCTTC | CASSSTLPDYGYTF
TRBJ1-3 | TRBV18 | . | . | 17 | TGTGCCAGCTCACCCCTTGGCGGGGAGAGCTCTGGAAACACCATATATTTT | CASSPLGGESSGNTIYF
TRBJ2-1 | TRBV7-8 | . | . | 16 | TGTGCCAGCAGCTTAGGGGGTTCTGGTACCTACAATGAGCAGTTCTTC | CASSLGGSGTYNEQFF
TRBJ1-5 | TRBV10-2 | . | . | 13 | TGCGCCAGCAGTGAGGGACATTATCAGCCCCAGCATTTT | CASSEGHYQPQHF
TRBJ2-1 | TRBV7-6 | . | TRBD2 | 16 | TGTGCCAGCAGCCCTCTGGCTAGCGGGAGTTACAATGAGCAGTTCTTC | CASSPLASGSYNEQFF
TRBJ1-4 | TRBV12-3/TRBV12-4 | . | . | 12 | TGTGACGGGGGGTCAGGTAATGAAAAACTGTTTTTT | CDGGSGNEKLFF
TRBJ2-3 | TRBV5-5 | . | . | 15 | TGTGCCAGCAGCTTGGCGGCTAGCGTTGGAGATACGCAGTATTTT | CASSLAASVGDTQYF
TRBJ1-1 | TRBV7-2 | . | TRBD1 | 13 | TGTGCCAGCAGCCGGACAGGGGGCGGTGAAGCTTTCTTT | CASSRTGGGEAFF
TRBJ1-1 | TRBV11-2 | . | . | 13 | TGTGCCAGCAGCTTGGGAACAGCCACTGAAGCTTTCTTT | CASSLGTATEAFF
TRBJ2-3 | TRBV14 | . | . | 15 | TGTGCCAGCAGCCAAACCACATCATACACAGATACGCAGTATTTT | CASSQTTSYTDTQYF
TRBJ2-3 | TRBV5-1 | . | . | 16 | TGCGCCAGCAGCTTTAACTCACCGGGGGCCACAGATACGCAGTATTTT | CASSFNSPGATDTQYF
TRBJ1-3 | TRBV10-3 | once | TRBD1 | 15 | TGTGCCATCTGGGAGGGGGCGCCGGCTGGAAACACCATATATTTT | CAIWEGAPAGNTIYF
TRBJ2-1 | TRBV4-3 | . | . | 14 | TGCGCCAGCAGCCAAGAAGCGGCAGACAATGAGCAGTTCTTC | CASSQEAADNEQFF
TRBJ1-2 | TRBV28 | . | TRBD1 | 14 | TGTGCCAGCAGTTTAGTACGGGACAGGGCTGGCTACACCTTC | CASSLVRDRAGYTF
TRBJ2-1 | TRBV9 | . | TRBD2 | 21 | TGTGCCAGCAGCGCCCTTCCGGGGACTAGCGGGAGGCAGAGCTCCTACAATGAGCAGTTCTTC | CASSALPGTSGRQSSYNEQFF
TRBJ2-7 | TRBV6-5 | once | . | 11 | TGTGCCAGCAGGGGGACCTACGAGCAGTACTTC | CASRGTYEQYF
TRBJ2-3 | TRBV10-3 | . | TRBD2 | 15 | TGTGCCATCAGTGCCGGGACTAGCAGCACAGATACGCAGTATTTT | CAISAGTSSTDTQYF
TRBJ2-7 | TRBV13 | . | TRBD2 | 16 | TGTGCCAGCAGCTTAAGAGGCGGGGGGGCCTTCTACGAGCAGTACTTC | CASSLRGGGAFYEQYF
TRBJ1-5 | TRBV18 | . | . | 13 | TGTGCCAGCTCACTGGCAGCTTATCAGCCCCAGCATTTT | CASSLAAYQPQHF
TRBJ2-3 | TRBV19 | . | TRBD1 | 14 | TGTGCCAGTAGTATCGGGACAGGGCCAGATACGCAGTATTTT | CASSIGTGPDTQYF
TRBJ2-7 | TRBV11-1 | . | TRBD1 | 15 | TGTGCCAGCAGCTTTCCGGGACAGGGGTCCTACGAGCAGTACTTC | CASSFPGQGSYEQYF
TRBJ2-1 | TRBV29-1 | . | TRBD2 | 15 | TGCAGCGTTGGGTCTAGCGGGAGGGTAGGCAATGAGCAGTTCTTC | CSVGSSGRVGNEQFF
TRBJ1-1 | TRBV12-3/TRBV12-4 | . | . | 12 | TGTGCCAGCAGTTTCAGTTCGGCTGAAGCTTTCTTT | CASSFSSAEAFF
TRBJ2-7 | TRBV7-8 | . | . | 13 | TGTGCCAGCAGCCACGGGGGTTCCTACGAGCAGTACTTC | CASSHGGSYEQYF
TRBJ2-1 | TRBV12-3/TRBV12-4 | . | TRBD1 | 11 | TGTGCCAGCAGTCAAGACAGGGGGCAGTTCTTC | CASSQDRGQFF
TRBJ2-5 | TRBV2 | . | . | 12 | TGTGCCGGTAGGACGGACCAAGAGACCCAGTACTTC | CAGRTDQETQYF
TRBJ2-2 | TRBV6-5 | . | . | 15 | TGTGCCAGCAGTTACGGGCAGGGGTACACCGGGGAGCTGTTTTTT | CASSYGQGYTGELFF
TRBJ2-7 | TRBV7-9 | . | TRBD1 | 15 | TGTGCCAGCAGCTTATATGGGACAGGGGGGAACGAGCAGTACTTC | CASSLYGTGGNEQYF
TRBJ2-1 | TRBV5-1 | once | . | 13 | TGCGCCAGCAGCTTTGTTCAGGGCAATGAGCAGTTCTTC | CASSFVQGNEQFF
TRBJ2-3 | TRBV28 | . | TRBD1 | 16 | TGTGCCAGCAGTCGCACCGGGACAGGTGGGGCTGATACGCAGTATTTT | CASSRTGTGGADTQYF
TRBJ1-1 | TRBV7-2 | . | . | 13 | TGTGCCAGCAGCGCTTACAGGGACGCTGAAGCTTTCTTT | CASSAYRDAEAFF
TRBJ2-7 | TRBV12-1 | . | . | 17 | TGTGCCAGCAGCTTTGCGCGGCGGGGCAGGATAACAGGGGAGCAGTACTTC | CASSFARRGRITGEQYF
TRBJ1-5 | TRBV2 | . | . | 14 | TGTGCCAGCAGTGATGGACAGCTGGGGGGGCCCCAGCATTTT | CASSDGQLGGPQHF
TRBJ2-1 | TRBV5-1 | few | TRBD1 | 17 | TGCGCCAGCAGCTTGGACCACCGTCCCGGGACAGGGGGAGCTCAGTTCTTC | CASSLDHRPGTGGAQFF
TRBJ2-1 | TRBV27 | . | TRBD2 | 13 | TGTGCCAGCAGTTTTGTACTAGCGGGGGAGCAGTTCTTC | CASSFVLAGEQFF
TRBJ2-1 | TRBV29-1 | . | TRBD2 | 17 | TGCAGCGTTGAAGATTGGGGGGGACTAGTATCCTACAATGAGCAGTTCTTC | CSVEDWGGLVSYNEQFF
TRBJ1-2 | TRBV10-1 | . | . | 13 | TGCGCCAGCAGCGAGAGGAGGGACTATGGCTACACCTTC | CASSERRDYGYTF
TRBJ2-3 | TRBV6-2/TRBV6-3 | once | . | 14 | TGTGCCAGCAGTCCCCAGTTGGAGGTTGGTACGCAGTATTTT | CASSPQLEVGTQYF
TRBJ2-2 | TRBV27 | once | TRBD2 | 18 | TGTGCCAGCAGTTATGGCGGGGCGGGGGGCTGGAACACCGGGGAGCTGTTTTTT | CASSYGGAGGWNTGELFF
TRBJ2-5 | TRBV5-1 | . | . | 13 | TGCGCCAGCGGACGGATCGCCCAAGAGACCCAGTACTTC | CASGRIAQETQYF
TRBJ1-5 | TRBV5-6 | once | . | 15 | TGTGCCAGCAGCGGTAGACACTATAGCAATCAGCCCCAGCATTTT | CASSGRHYSNQPQHF
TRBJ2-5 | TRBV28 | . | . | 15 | TGTGCCAGCACTTCCCCCCAGGGTCCCCAAGAGACCCAGTACTTC | CASTSPQGPQETQYF
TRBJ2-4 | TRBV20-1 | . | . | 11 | TGCAGTGCTCATGATAAAAACATTCAGTACTTC | CSAHDKNIQYF
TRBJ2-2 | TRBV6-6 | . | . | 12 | TGTGCCAGCAGTTACATAGACGGGGAGCTGTTTTTT | CASSYIDGELFF
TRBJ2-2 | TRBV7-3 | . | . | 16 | TGTGCCAGCAGCCTACGGGCGGCCACGGTCACCGGGGAGCTGTTTTTT | CASSLRAATVTGELFF
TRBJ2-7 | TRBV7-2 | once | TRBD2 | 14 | TGTGCCAGCAGCTCCTCTAGCGGGAAGGGCGAGCAGTACTTC | CASSSSSGKGEQYF
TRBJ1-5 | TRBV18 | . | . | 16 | TGTGCCAGCTCAGAACGGGACACCATAAGCAATCAGCCCCAGCATTTT | CASSERDTISNQPQHF
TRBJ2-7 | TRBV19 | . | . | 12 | TGTGCCAGTTTGTCAGCTTCCTACGAGCAGTACTTC | CASLSASYEQYF
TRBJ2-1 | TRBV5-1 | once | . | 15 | TGCGCCAGCAGCTTGGGGGGGGCCTGGGCCCTCGAGCAGTTCTTC | CASSLGGAWALEQFF
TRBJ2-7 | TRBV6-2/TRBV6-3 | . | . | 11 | TGTGCCAGCAGTTCGCTCTACGAGCAGTACTTC | CASSSLYEQYF
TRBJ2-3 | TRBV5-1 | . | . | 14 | TGCGCCAGCAGCTACTGGGAGGTAGCAGATACGCAGTATTTT | CASSYWEVADTQYF
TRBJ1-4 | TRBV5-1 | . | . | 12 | TGCGCCAGCAGGGACAGTAATGAAAAACTGTTTTTT | CASRDSNEKLFF
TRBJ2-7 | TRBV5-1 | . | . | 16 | TGCGCCAGCAGCTGGGGTGGGGGTTCGGGCTCCTACGAGCAGTACTTC | CASSWGGGSGSYEQYF
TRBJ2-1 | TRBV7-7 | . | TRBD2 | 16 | TGTGCCCGGCCTCTAGCGGGACTCCGCTCCTACAATGAGCAGTTCTTC | CARPLAGLRSYNEQFF
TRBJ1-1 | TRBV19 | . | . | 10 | TGTGCCAGTAGTGCGGGGAAAGCTTTCTTT | CASSAGKAFF
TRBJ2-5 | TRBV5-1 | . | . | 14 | TGCGCCAGCAGCTTGGTCACAGGGAAGGAGACCCAGTACTTC | CASSLVTGKETQYF
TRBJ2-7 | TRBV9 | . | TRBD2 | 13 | TGTGCCAGCAGTAGCGGGAGCGGAAGCGAGCAGTACTTC | CASSSGSGSEQYF
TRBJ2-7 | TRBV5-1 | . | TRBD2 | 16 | TGCGCCAGCGGCGTAGAGCGGGGGACCGACTCCTACGAGCAGTACTTC | CASGVERGTDSYEQYF